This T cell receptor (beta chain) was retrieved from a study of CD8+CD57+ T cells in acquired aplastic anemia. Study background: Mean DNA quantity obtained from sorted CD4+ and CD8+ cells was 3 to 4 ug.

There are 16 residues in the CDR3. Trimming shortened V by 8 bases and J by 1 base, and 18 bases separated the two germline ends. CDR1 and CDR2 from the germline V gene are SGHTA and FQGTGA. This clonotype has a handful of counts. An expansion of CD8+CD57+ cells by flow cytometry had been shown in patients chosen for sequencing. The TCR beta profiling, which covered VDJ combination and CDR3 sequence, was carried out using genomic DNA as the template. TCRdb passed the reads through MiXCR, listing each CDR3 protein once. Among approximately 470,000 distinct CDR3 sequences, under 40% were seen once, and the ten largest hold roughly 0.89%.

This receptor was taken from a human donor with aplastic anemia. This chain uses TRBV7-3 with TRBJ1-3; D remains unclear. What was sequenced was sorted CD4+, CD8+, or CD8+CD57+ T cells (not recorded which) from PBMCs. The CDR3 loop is CASSPPPSGSGNTIYF. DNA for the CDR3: TGTGCCAGCTCACCACCTCCGTCGGGTTCTGGAAACACCATATATTTT.